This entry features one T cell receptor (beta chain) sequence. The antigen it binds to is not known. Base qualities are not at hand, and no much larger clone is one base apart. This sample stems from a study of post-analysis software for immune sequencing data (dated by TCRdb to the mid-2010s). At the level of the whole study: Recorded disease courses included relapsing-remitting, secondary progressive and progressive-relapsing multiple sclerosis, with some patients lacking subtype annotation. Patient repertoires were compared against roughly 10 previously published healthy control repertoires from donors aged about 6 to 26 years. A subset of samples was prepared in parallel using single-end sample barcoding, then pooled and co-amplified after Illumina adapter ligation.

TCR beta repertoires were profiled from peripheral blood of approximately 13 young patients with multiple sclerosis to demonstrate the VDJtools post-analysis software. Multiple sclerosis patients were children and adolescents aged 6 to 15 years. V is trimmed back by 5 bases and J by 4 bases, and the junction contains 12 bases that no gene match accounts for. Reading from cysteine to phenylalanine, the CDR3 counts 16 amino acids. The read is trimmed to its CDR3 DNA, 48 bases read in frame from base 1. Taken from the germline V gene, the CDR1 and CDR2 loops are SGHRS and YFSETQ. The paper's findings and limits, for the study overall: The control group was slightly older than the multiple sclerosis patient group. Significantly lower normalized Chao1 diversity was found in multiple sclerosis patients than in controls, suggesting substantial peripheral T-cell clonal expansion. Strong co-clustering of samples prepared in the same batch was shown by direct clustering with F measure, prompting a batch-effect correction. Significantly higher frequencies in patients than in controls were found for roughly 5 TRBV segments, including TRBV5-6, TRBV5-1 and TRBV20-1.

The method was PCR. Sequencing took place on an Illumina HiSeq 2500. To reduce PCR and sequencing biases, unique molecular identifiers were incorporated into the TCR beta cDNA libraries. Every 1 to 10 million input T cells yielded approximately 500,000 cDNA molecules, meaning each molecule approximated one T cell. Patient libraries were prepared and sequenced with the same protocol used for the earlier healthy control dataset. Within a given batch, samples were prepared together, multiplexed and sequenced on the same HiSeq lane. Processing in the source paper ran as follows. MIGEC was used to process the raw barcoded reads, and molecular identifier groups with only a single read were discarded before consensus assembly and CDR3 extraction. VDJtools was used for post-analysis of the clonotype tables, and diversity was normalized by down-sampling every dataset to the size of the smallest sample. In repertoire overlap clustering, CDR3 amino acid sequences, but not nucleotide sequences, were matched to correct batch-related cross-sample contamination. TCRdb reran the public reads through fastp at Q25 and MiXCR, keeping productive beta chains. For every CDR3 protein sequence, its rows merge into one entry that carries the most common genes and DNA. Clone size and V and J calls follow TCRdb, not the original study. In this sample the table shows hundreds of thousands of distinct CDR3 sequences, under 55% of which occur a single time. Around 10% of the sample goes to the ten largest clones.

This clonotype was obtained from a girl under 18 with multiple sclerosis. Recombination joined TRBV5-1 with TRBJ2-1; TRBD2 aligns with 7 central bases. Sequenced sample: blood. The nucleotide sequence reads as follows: TGCGCCAGCAGTCCTATAGCGGGCCTACTTTACAATGAGCAGTTCTTC. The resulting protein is CASSPIAGLLYNEQFF.